These T cell receptor beta chains were read from a single sample in a study of T cell repertoires in cytomegalovirus infection. TCRdb reprocessed the reads via MiXCR and lists one record per CDR3 protein. The sample has more than 400,000 distinct CDR3 sequences, about 25% seen once; the top ten hold around 13%. The sequencing sample was made of PBMCs. The receptor set was obtained from a human donor in good health (CMV status not recorded). Some clones in this sample may be carry-over from other donors' samples. Each CDR3 is given with its conserved first and last residue. D genes are given only for firm matches. A row's size may be missing; if present it is once, few, many or a size class.

clone_size j_call v_call d_call cdr3_aa cdr3_nt
few TRBJ2-2 TRBV2 NA CASSVLARTGELFF TGTGCCAGCAGTGTACTAGCTAGGACCGGGGAGCTGTTTTTT
NA TRBJ2-5 TRBV12-3/TRBV12-4 NA CASSPRQIPQYF TGTGCCAGCAGTCCCCGACAGATTCCCCAGTACTTC
NA TRBJ2-6 TRBV7-8 NA CASSLDLAPGANVLTF TGTGCCAGCAGCTTAGATCTCGCTCCTGGGGCCAACGTCCTGACTTTC
NA TRBJ2-1 TRBV20-1 TRBD2 CSANLAGGNEQFF TGCAGTGCTAACCTAGCGGGGGGGAATGAGCAGTTCTTC
few TRBJ2-5 TRBV6-5 NA CASSYSIKGETQYF TGTGCCAGCAGTTACTCAATTAAAGGGGAGACCCAGTACTTC
few TRBJ2-6 TRBV19 TRBD2 CASSAGLAGAGANVLTF TGTGCCAGTAGTGCTGGACTAGCGGGAGCTGGGGCCAACGTCCTGACTTTC
few TRBJ2-6 TRBV6-2/TRBV6-3 TRBD1 CASSYSLTGSGANVLTF TGTGCCAGCAGTTACTCGTTGACAGGGAGCGGGGCCAACGTCCTGACTTTC
NA TRBJ2-3 TRBV14 TRBD2 CASSKLMTSGLGTDTQYF TGTGCCAGCAGCAAACTAATGACTAGCGGGCTGGGCACAGATACGCAGTATTTT
NA TRBJ2-3 TRBV29-1 NA CSVDRGGDTQYF TGCAGCGTTGACAGGGGCGGAGATACGCAGTATTTT
many TRBJ2-3 TRBV7-6 NA CASSLWQADTQYF TGTGCCAGCAGCTTATGGCAGGCCGATACGCAGTATTTT
many TRBJ2-1 TRBV7-2 TRBD2 CASSLWGEGALYNEQFF TGTGCCAGCAGCTTATGGGGGGAGGGCGCGTTATACAATGAGCAGTTCTTC
NA TRBJ1-5 TRBV28 NA CASGGGVEPQHF TGTGCCAGCGGAGGAGGAGTTGAGCCCCAGCATTTT
NA TRBJ2-7 TRBV27 NA CASSPAGRGHEQYF TGTGCCAGCAGTCCCGCAGGGAGAGGTCACGAGCAGTACTTC
many TRBJ2-1 TRBV7-9 NA CASSFPRTLYNEQFF TGTGCCAGCAGCTTTCCCCGGACGTTGTACAATGAGCAGTTCTTC
few TRBJ2-3 TRBV6-2/TRBV6-3 TRBD2 CASRALAGGNTDTQYF TGTGCCAGCAGAGCACTAGCGGGAGGGAACACAGATACGCAGTATTTT
NA TRBJ2-2 TRBV19 NA CASSPRTGPGELFF TGTGCCAGTAGCCCGAGGACGGGGCCCGGGGAGCTGTTTTTT
many TRBJ1-3 TRBV4-1 NA CASSQGGGSLLVVSGNTIYF TGCGCCAGCAGCCAAGGGGGGGGCAGCTTACTGGTGGTTTCTGGAAACACCATATATTTT